The 14 T cell receptor beta chains below all came from one sample that was sequenced in a study of early T cells in non-severe SARS-CoV-2 infection. TCRdb processed the 5' RACE reads anew with MiXCR; each CDR3 protein has one entry. Here the sample spans approximately 50,000 distinct CDR3 sequences, 7.5% to 10% being singletons. Sequencing input: whole blood. All receptors derive from an adult who was a healthcare worker with PCR-confirmed SARS-CoV-2 infection or an uninfected control (not recorded which).

The V and J genes are TRBV4-1 and TRBJ1-1, with a possible D match to TRBD1 (6 bases). Germline CDR1 is MGHRA and CDR2 is YSYEKL. Trimming left V 2 bases short and J 5 bases short, with 15 bases between. This CDR3 region has 15 residues. As DNA, the CDR3 is TGCGCCAGCAGCCAACCCGCCAGGGGCAGAACTGAAGCTTTCTTT. Its translation: CASSQPARGRTEAFF.

V is TRBV27 and J is TRBJ2-3, with 10 bases matching TRBD1. Germline CDR1 is MNHEY and CDR2 is SMNVEV (reference sequence). This CDR3 region has 16 residues. V lost 5 bases to trimming and J lost 5 bases; unmatched junction nucleotides: 10. The CDR3 here is CASSPRQGASGDTQYF. CDR3 in DNA: TGTGCCAGCAGTCCAAGACAGGGGGCGAGCGGAGATACGCAGTATTTT.

By sample share, this clonotype is medium-sized (0.01 to 0.1%). The chain links TRBV24-1 to TRBJ2-1; possibly TRBD2 for D (5 bases). V shed 5 bases and J shed 5 bases, with 6 bases lying between them. The CDR3 consists of 12 residues. Germline CDR1 and CDR2: KGHDR and SFDVKD. CDR3 nucleotides: TGTGCCACCAGTGGGGGAGACAATGAGCAGTTCTTC. Its translation is CATSGGDNEQFF.

This clonotype was detected many times. The CDR3 DNA follows: TGTGCCAGCACGTGGCAGTACACCGGGGAGCTGTTTTTT. Its translation: CASTWQYTGELFF. The J gene is TRBJ2-2, the V gene TRBV6-2 or TRBV6-3, with D uncertain. In germline, CDR1 is MNHEY, CDR2 SVGEGT. V was trimmed by 7 bases and J by 3 bases, leaving 9 bases between them. This CDR3 has 13 residues.

In its sample, this clonotype was seen many times. J is TRBJ2-7 and V is TRBV20-1; D not certain. The CDR3 totals 14 residues. Germline V gene data show CDR1 as DFQATT and CDR2 as SNEGSKA (reference sequence). V was shortened by 0 bases and J by 2 bases, with 11 bases between the two germline ends. Here the CDR3 reads CSARDLGSAYEQYF. The CDR3 nucleotides read TGCAGTGCTAGAGATCTTGGCTCCGCCTACGAGCAGTACTTC.

This clonotype was counted many times. The chain links TRBV13 to TRBJ1-1; D gene ambiguous. From germline, CDR1 is PRHDT and CDR2 FYEKMQ (reference sequence). V lost 5 bases to trimming and J lost 6 bases, with 7 bases between them. This CDR3 is 11 amino acids long. The CDR3 loop reads CASSRTSEAFF. As DNA, the CDR3 is TGTGCCAGCAGCCGGACTTCTGAAGCTTTCTTT.

This clonotype was recorded at least ten times. The chain employs TRBV10-3 and TRBJ2-1, with D unclear. The length of the CDR3 is 11 residues. Deletions cut 3 bases from V and 13 bases from J, with 10 bases between. Germline V gene data show CDR1 as ENHRY and CDR2 as SYGVKD. The CDR3 DNA follows: TGTGCCATCAGTGATATTGAGACCCAGTTCTTC. Residues: CAISDIETQFF.

This clonotype was seen many times. The rearrangement uses TRBV4-3 and TRBJ2-3; D call uncertain. Per germline, CDR1 LGHNA and CDR2 YSLEER. The CDR3 sequence is 14 residues long. V was trimmed by 1 base and J by 1 base, leaving 6 bases between them. CDR3 nucleotides: TGCGCCAGCAGCCAAGGTGTGGGCACAGATACGCAGTATTTT. Translating it yields CASSQGVGTDTQYF.

The sample holds a few counts of this clonotype. The V and J genes are TRBV11-2 and TRBJ2-1; D is possibly TRBD1 or TRBD2 (5 bases each). The length of the CDR3 is 14 residues. Per germline, CDR1 SGHAT and CDR2 FQNNGV. The V end lost 5 bases, the J end lost 14 bases, and 22 bases lay between the germline ends. CDR3 sequence reads: CASSDQLNARGEFF. The CDR3 DNA reads TGTGCCAGCAGCGATCAGCTAAATGCCAGAGGGGAGTTCTTC.

This clonotype was counted at least ten times. The chain is built from TRBV20-1 and TRBJ2-3, with D uncertain. The CDR3 is 13 residues long. The germline gives CDR1 DFQATT, CDR2 SNEGSKA (reference sequence). CDR3 sequence reads: CSAPFASTDTQYF. In DNA, the CDR3 is TGCAGCGCCCCATTTGCTAGCACAGATACGCAGTATTTT.

This clonotype was observed a handful of times. V usage is TRBV4-1 and J usage is TRBJ2-7; 10 bases map to TRBD2. J lost 3 bases, V lost 3 bases, and 5 bases had no gene match. This CDR3 is 15 amino acids long. The germline gives CDR1 MGHRA, CDR2 YSYEKL. CDR3 sequence (DNA): TGCGCCAGCAGCCAGGAAGCGGGAGGGCTCTACGAGCAGTACTTC. It yields the protein CASSQEAGGLYEQYF.

CDR3 loop: CASSPPSVTTDTQYF. CDR3 DNA sequence: TGTGCCAGCTCACCCCCTAGCGTCACCACAGATACGCAGTATTTT. This sequence joins TRBV18 and TRBJ2-3, with D perhaps TRBD2 (6 bases). V lost 3 bases and J 2 bases, leaving 12 bases between the germline ends. The CDR3 runs 15 residues. Germline-derived CDR1 and CDR2 are KGHSH and LQKENI.

This clonotype has a count of ten or more. This chain joins TRBV28 and TRBJ2-1; TRBD2 agrees at 11 bases. Germline values: CDR1 MDHEN, CDR2 SYDVKM. This CDR3 contains 16 residues. J gave up 5 bases and V 3 bases, and 6 bases lay outside the gene matches. The CDR3 sequence: CASSFVLAGGNNEQFF. In nucleotides, the CDR3 is TGTGCCAGCAGTTTCGTCTTAGCGGGAGGGAACAATGAGCAGTTCTTC.

The chain carries TRBV28 and TRBJ1-5; D gene ambiguous. The CDR3 extends over 14 amino acids. Trimming cost V 3 bases and J 7 bases, with 13 bases left between them. Germline CDR1 and CDR2: MDHEN and SYDVKM. For the CDR3, the DNA is TGTGCCAGCAGTTTTCCTTTTTCGGCGCAGCCCCAGCATTTT. Encoded protein: CASSFPFSAQPQHF.